In its sample, the clone carrying this TCR beta chain ranks as medium-sized. V shed 10 bases and J 3 bases; nucleotides not matched to a gene: 7. CDR1 is LNHDA, CDR2 SQIVND, per germline (reference sequence). The CDR3 covers 14 residues. Some clones are missing from TCRdb's copy, which holds only in-frame ones; the method was immunoSEQ multiplex PCR. This table holds about 46,000 clones, around 90% found once. This entry belongs to a study of T cell changes during pregnancy in multiple sclerosis. The TCR comes from a female donor with multiple sclerosis, enrolled in a pregnancy study. This chain connects TRBV19 to TRBJ2-1, with TRBD2 matching 9 bases. Material: CD8+ T cells from peripheral blood mononuclear cells, obtained in the second trimester of pregnancy. The CDR3 protein is CATEIAGDYNEQFF. Written as DNA, the CDR3 is TGTGCCACGGAAATAGCGGGGGACTACAATGAGCAGTTCTTC.